The 22 T cell receptor beta chains below all came from one sample that was sequenced in a study of cytomegalovirus exposure and HLA in healthy donors. 60 Vbeta and 13 Jbeta primers were used in PCR. Here immunoSEQ multiplex PCR was the method, and the copy in TCRdb shows in-frame clones only, minus some. The repertoire holds about 130,000 clones, with less than 85% as singletons. Sequenced sample: PBMCs. These TCRs come from a man aged 18 to 30 in good health and CMV-seropositive.

V and J are TRBV28 and TRBJ1-6; D is uncertain. The CDR3 totals 17 residues. V was pared by 6 bases and J by 8 bases, with 23 bases between. Germline loops: CDR1 MDHEN, CDR2 SYDVKM. The CDR3 here is CASRPPAGGDRDSPLHF. DNA for the CDR3: TGTGCCAGCAGGCCCCCCGCGGGCGGGGATAGGGATTCACCCCTCCACTTT.

The chain has TRBV6-5 and TRBJ1-1, with D unclear. The CDR3 sequence is 13 residues long. Trimming pared 2 bases from V and 6 bases from J, leaving 10 bases between. Germline V CDR1 and CDR2: MNHEY, SVGAGI. The CDR3 region has the DNA TGTGCCAGCAGTTACGAGGGTCGGGCTGAAGCTTTCTTT. It is translated as CASSYEGRAEAFF.

The J gene is TRBJ1-1, the V gene TRBV6-6; no reliable D call. The CDR3 has 15 residues. Per germline, CDR1 MNHNY and CDR2 SVGAGI (reference sequence). Trimming left V 1 base short and J 5 bases short, with 14 bases between. CDR3 nucleotides: TGTGCCAGCAGTTACTTCCCGGGTAGAGGAACTGAAGCTTTCTTT. It translates to CASSYFPGRGTEAFF.

The rearrangement uses TRBV7-9 and TRBJ2-3; D remains unclear. This CDR3 is built from 13 residues. The germline V gene encodes CDR1 SEHNR and CDR2 FQNEAQ (reference sequence). V was shortened by 6 bases and J by 2 bases, with 9 bases between the two germline ends. CDR3 residues: CASSFDSTDTQYF. The CDR3 DNA reads as TGTGCCAGCAGTTTTGACTCCACAGATACGCAGTATTTT.

The genes are TRBV18 and TRBJ1-1, with no clear D. Germline CDR1 is KGHSH and CDR2 is LQKENI. The CDR3 has 14 residues. The V end was cut by 5 bases, the J end by 0 bases, with 10 bases between. The CDR3 DNA follows: TGTGCCAGCTCATTCGGGAGCTTGAACACTGAAGCTTTCTTT. Its protein product is CASSFGSLNTEAFF.

This clone was detected only once. The gene calls are TRBV5-4 and TRBJ2-1; 15 bases map to TRBD2. The CDR3 loop spans 14 amino acids. J lost 15 bases, V lost 3 bases, and 7 bases had no gene match. Germline V gene data show CDR1 as SGHNT and CDR2 as YYREEE (reference sequence). The CDR3 nucleotides read TGTGCCAGCAGCTCGGGACTAGCGGGGGGCCAACCGTTCTTC. Translation: CASSSGLAGGQPFF.

The CDR3, as DNA: TGTGCCAGCAGTTTCACACTAGCGGGGGGCCAAGAGACCCAGTACTTC. Translating it yields CASSFTLAGGQETQYF. The rearrangement joins TRBV27 to TRBJ2-5; 12 bases agree with TRBD2. V lost 3 bases to trimming and J lost 1 base; unmatched junction nucleotides: 3. CDR1 is MNHEY, CDR2 SMNVEV, per germline (reference sequence). The CDR3 is 16 amino acids.

This chain connects TRBV11-2 to TRBJ1-1; TRBD1 agrees at 8 bases. Looked up from germline, CDR1 is SGHAT and CDR2 is FQNNGV. The CDR3 spans 16 residues. J lost 3 bases, V lost 3 bases, and 9 bases had no gene match. The CDR3: CASSFAPDREDTEAFF. In nucleotides, the CDR3 is TGTGCCAGCAGCTTTGCCCCGGACAGGGAGGACACTGAAGCTTTCTTT.

The chain couples TRBV28 to TRBJ1-6, with no clear D. The CDR3 covers 12 residues. Germline-derived CDR1 and CDR2 are MDHEN and SYDVKM. V was trimmed by 5 bases and J by 10 bases, leaving 9 bases between them. CDR3 sequence (DNA): TGTGCCAGCAGTCCCCCGGGGTCACCCCTCCACTTT. Protein product: CASSPPGSPLHF.

CDR3 bases: TGCGCCAGCAGTCCGATGCTAGGGGGCTGTAGTCAGCCCCAGCATTTT. Its translation is CASSPMLGGCSQPQHF. The chain uses TRBV23-1 and TRBJ1-5; 7 nucleotides agree with TRBD1. TRBV23-1 is annotated as an ORF whose role is uncertain. V was pared by 4 bases and J by 6 bases, with 12 bases of the junction left unmatched. This CDR3 is built from 16 residues.

The CDR3 loop reads CAAQGAGTNEKLFF. In DNA form, the CDR3 reads TGTGCCGCCCAGGGGGCCGGGACTAATGAAAAACTGTTTTTT. The J gene is TRBJ1-4, the V gene TRBV10-3, with TRBD1 identical over 8 bases. Trimming removed 11 bases from V and 2 bases from J; junction bases left unmatched: 7. The CDR3 consists of 14 residues. Per germline, CDR1 ENHRY and CDR2 SYGVKD.

V and J are TRBV28 and TRBJ2-6, with 11 bases identical to TRBD1. In germline, CDR1 is MDHEN, CDR2 SYDVKM. V lost 7 bases and J lost 1; bases outside the gene matches: 6. This CDR3 region has 17 residues. The CDR3 DNA sequence: TGTGCCAGCAAGCCGGGACAGGGGGTATCTGGGGCCAACGTCCTGACTTTC. It encodes CASKPGQGVSGANVLTF.

The CDR3 reads CASSQGGINEQFF. In DNA form, the CDR3 reads TGTGCCAGCAGCCAAGGGGGTATCAATGAGCAGTTCTTC. This chain joins TRBV7-3 and TRBJ2-1; maybe TRBD1 (6 bases). The CDR3 is 13 amino acids. V was trimmed by 5 bases and J by 6 bases, leaving 11 bases between them. CDR1 and CDR2 from the germline V gene are SGHTA and FQGTGA. Full variable domain (remainder filled in from reference TRBV7-3 and TRBJ2-1): GAGVSQTPSNKVTEKGKYVELRCDPISGHTALYWYRQSLGQGPEFLIYFQGTGAADDSGLPNDRFFAVRPEGSVSTLKIQRTERGDSAVYLCASSQGGINEQFFGPGTRLTVL.

The rearrangement joins TRBV30 to TRBJ1-3, with 7 bases that match TRBD1. V lost 1 base to trimming and J lost 0 bases; unmatched junction nucleotides: 6. This CDR3 has 16 amino acids. CDR1 GTSNPN and CDR2 SVGIG come from the germline V gene (reference sequence). Here the CDR3 reads CAWSGTGISSGNTIYF. The CDR3 nucleotides are TGTGCCTGGAGTGGGACAGGAATCTCCTCTGGAAACACCATATATTTT.

The chain uses TRBV28 and TRBJ1-1; TRBD1 matches at 8 bases. The CDR3 has 13 residues. Germline CDR1 MDHEN, CDR2 SYDVKM. The V gene end was trimmed by 7 bases and the J gene end by 5 bases; junction bases not matched to a gene: 6. The CDR3 DNA reads TGTGCCAGCAACGACAGGGGCTATACTGAAGCTTTCTTT. Translation: CASNDRGYTEAFF.

The chain uses TRBV15 and TRBJ2-7, with D possibly being TRBD1 (6 bases). The CDR3 spans 14 residues. Trimming removed 4 bases at V and 2 bases at J, with 12 bases between. Per the germline V gene, CDR1 is LNHNV and CDR2 is YYDKDF (reference sequence). CDR3 amino acids: CATSITGRAYEQYF. The CDR3 DNA reads as TGTGCCACCAGCATTACAGGGAGAGCCTACGAGCAGTACTTC.

This clone appeared a few times. The DNA of the CDR3 is TGCGCCAGCAGCCAAGATAGGGGCGGCCAAAACATTCAGTACTTC. Amino acids: CASSQDRGGQNIQYF. The chain carries TRBV4-1 and TRBJ2-4; possibly TRBD1 for D (5 bases). CDR3 length equals 15 residues. Trimming cost V 0 bases and J 5 bases, with 11 bases left between them. The germline V gene encodes CDR1 MGHRA and CDR2 YSYEKL.

The chain couples TRBV10-3 to TRBJ2-1; a possible D gene is TRBD1 (6 bases). Germline V gene sequence: CDR1 ENHRY, CDR2 SYGVKD. The CDR3 has 14 amino acids. Trimming left V 6 bases short and J 3 bases short, with 12 bases between. CDR3 nucleotide sequence: TGTGCCATCAGCCGGGACACCTTCTACAATGAGCAGTTCTTC. Translated, it gives CAISRDTFYNEQFF.

The chain carries TRBV28 and TRBJ1-1; D unclear. Trimming pared 2 bases from V and 0 bases from J, leaving 7 bases between. The germline gives CDR1 MDHEN, CDR2 SYDVKM. The CDR3 is 14 amino acids. The CDR3 DNA reads as TGTGCCAGCAGTTTAGCAGGAATGAACACTGAAGCTTTCTTT. This gives the protein CASSLAGMNTEAFF.

The CDR3 DNA is TGTGCCAGCAGCTTAGATCCGGGCACAGATACGCAGTATTTT. Translation gives CASSLDPGTDTQYF. This chain uses TRBV7-6 with TRBJ2-3, with unresolved D. V was clipped by 1 base and J by 1 base, with 6 bases between them. The CDR3 is made up of 14 amino acids. CDR1 is SGHVS, CDR2 FNYEAQ, per germline.

The chain is built from TRBV10-2 and TRBJ2-1; D possibly corresponds to TRBD1 (6 bases). The ends were cut back, 10 bases at V and 9 bases at J, with 16 bases in the middle. The germline gives CDR1 WSHSY, CDR2 SAAADI. The CDR3 consists of 12 residues. CDR3 nucleotides: TGCGCCACCATAACAGGGTATACTGAGCAGTTCTTC. This encodes CATITGYTEQFF.

The chain recombines TRBV10-3 with TRBJ2-5, with 12 bases fitting TRBD2. Germline V lookup: CDR1 ENHRY, CDR2 SYGVKD. The CDR3 runs to 14 residues. V lost 4 bases, J lost 3 bases, and 0 bases stayed unmatched. The CDR3 nucleotides are TGTGCCATCAGTGGACTAGCGGGGGAAGAGACCCAGTACTTC. Protein sequence: CAISGLAGEETQYF.